Below, 13 T cell receptor beta chains from the same sample are listed, as sequenced in a study of blood T cell repertoires in COVID-19. Data came from immunoSEQ multiplex PCR; TCRdb stores just in-frame clones and leaves some out. The sample has approximately 440,000 clones, roughly 87% seen once. The sequenced sample was PBMCs or T cells enriched from blood (not recorded which). These TCRs come from a man aged 18 to 29 who had recovered from COVID-19.

The V and J genes are TRBV28 and TRBJ1-2, with 10 nucleotides matching TRBD1. The CDR3 runs to 14 residues. Looked up from germline, CDR1 is MDHEN and CDR2 is SYDVKM. Trimming removed 7 bases from V and 8 bases from J; junction bases left unmatched: 10. CDR3 sequence: CASTPGQGRRGYTF. In nucleotides, the CDR3 is TGTGCCAGCACTCCGGGACAGGGGCGGAGGGGCTACACCTTC.

The genes are TRBV29-1 and TRBJ2-2, with TRBD1 matching 7 bases. From germline, CDR1 is SQVTM and CDR2 ANQGSEA. Trimming removed 4 bases from V and 3 bases from J; junction bases left unmatched: 8. This CDR3 has 15 amino acids. The CDR3 coding sequence is TGCAGCGTTGGTTTCCGGGACAGATACACCGGGGAGCTGTTTTTT. It encodes CSVGFRDRYTGELFF.

The chain combines TRBV19 with TRBJ1-2; 8 bases are shared with TRBD1. V lost 7 bases and J lost 5; bases outside the gene matches: 9. Germline V gene sequence: CDR1 LNHDA, CDR2 SQIVND (reference sequence). The CDR3 consists of 14 residues. As DNA, the CDR3 is TGTGCCAGTACCCCACAGGGGGTAGGGTATGGCTACACCTTC. This sequence encodes CASTPQGVGYGYTF.

This clone was detected only once. This chain uses TRBV6-1 with TRBJ2-3; 10 bases are shared with TRBD2. The CDR3 contains 18 residues. Unmatched junction bases numbered 9, after V lost 2 bases and J lost 1 base. Looked up from germline, CDR1 is MNHNS and CDR2 is SASEGT. This CDR3 is CASSESSSGTSGTDTQYF. CDR3 in DNA: TGTGCCAGCAGTGAAAGTTCATCCGGGACTAGCGGCACAGATACGCAGTATTTT.

This clone showed up just once. The rearrangement joins TRBV4-1 to TRBJ2-2; TRBD2 matches 7 bases. Germline V CDR1 and CDR2: MGHRA, YSYEKL. The CDR3 totals 17 residues. Trimming at V came to 2 bases and at J to 3 bases, leaving 9 bases not matched to a gene. CDR3 sequence: CASSQWKRGDDTGELFF. The CDR3, as DNA: TGCGCCAGCAGCCAATGGAAGCGGGGCGACGACACCGGGGAGCTGTTTTTT.

This clone was observed a few times. CDR3 residues: CASSPRADDYGYTF. The CDR3, as DNA: TGTGCCAGTAGTCCCAGGGCAGACGACTATGGCTACACCTTC. V usage is TRBV19 and J usage is TRBJ1-2; possible D gene TRBD1, 5 bases. This CDR3 contains 14 residues. The germline V gene has CDR1 LNHDA and CDR2 SQIVND (reference sequence). V was trimmed by 5 bases and J by 3 bases, leaving 13 bases between them.

V gene TRBV29-1 combines with J gene TRBJ1-4, with D perhaps matching TRBD1 (6 bases). V lost 1 base, J lost 8 bases, and 17 bases lay in between. Per the germline V gene, CDR1 is SQVTM and CDR2 is ANQGSEA. The CDR3 runs to 15 residues. The CDR3 nucleotides read TGCAGCGTTGAAGCCCCGGGGGGCGGTCAGGAAAAACTGTTTTTT. It is translated as CSVEAPGGGQEKLFF.

This rearrangement joins TRBV18 to TRBJ1-4; 10 bases align to TRBD1. Trimming removed 3 bases from V and 10 bases from J; junction bases left unmatched: 5. The germline CDR1 and CDR2 sequences are KGHSH and LQKENI. CDR3 length equals 14 residues. Here the CDR3 reads CASSPGTGDRKLFF. DNA for the CDR3: TGTGCCAGCTCACCGGGGACAGGGGATAGAAAACTGTTTTTT.

CDR3 region: CASSLDGTGQETQYF. CDR3 sequence (DNA): TGTGCCAGCAGCTTAGATGGGACAGGTCAAGAGACCCAGTACTTC. The gene calls are TRBV11-2 and TRBJ2-5; TRBD1 matches 8 bases. Germline V gene lookup returns CDR1 SGHAT and CDR2 FQNNGV. J was trimmed by 2 bases and V by 0 bases; bases with no gene match: 2. The CDR3 totals 15 residues.

The gene calls are TRBV10-2 and TRBJ1-2; D may be TRBD1 (6 bases). V dropped 7 bases and J dropped 3 bases, with 18 bases sitting between them. The CDR3 loop spans 15 amino acids. Per the germline V gene, CDR1 is WSHSY and CDR2 is SAAADI. CDR3: CASIPGAGLDYGYTF. CDR3 nucleotide sequence: TGCGCCAGCATCCCAGGGGCCGGTTTGGACTATGGCTACACCTTC.

This clone appeared once. The chain uses TRBV18 and TRBJ2-5; D is unclear. Trimming cost V 1 base and J 5 bases, with 11 bases left between them. Germline V gene sequence: CDR1 KGHSH, CDR2 LQKENI. The CDR3 is 14 residues long. For the CDR3, the DNA is TGTGCCAGCTCACCACTCGTTTCCGCGGAGACCCAGTACTTC. It specifies CASSPLVSAETQYF.

This clone was recorded once. J is TRBJ1-4 and V is TRBV5-1; D uncertain. Per the germline V gene, CDR1 is SGHRS and CDR2 is YFSETQ. This CDR3 region has 14 residues. V lost 4 bases and J lost 3, with 10 bases in between. The CDR3 reads CASSPVGANEKLFF. The CDR3 DNA reads TGCGCCAGCAGCCCCGTCGGGGCTAATGAAAAACTGTTTTTT.

This clone was picked up one time. The V call is TRBV4-1, the J call TRBJ2-7; 10 bases match TRBD2. CDR1 is MGHRA and CDR2 is YSYEKL in the germline V gene. The CDR3 runs 17 residues. J lost 1 base, V lost 3 bases, and 9 bases had no gene match. Here the CDR3 DNA reads TGCGCCAGCAGCCAGGATCCTCCGGGACTAGCGTCCTACGAGCAGTACTTC. Its translation is CASSQDPPGLASYEQYF.